This T cell receptor beta chain was sequenced for a study of T cell responses to AZD1222 COVID-19 vaccine. Method: immunoSEQ multiplex PCR; TCRdb's copy keeps in-frame clones and lacks some. The repertoire holds roughly 90,000 clones, with 89% as singletons. Sequenced material: peripheral blood, taken 28 days after the second AZD1222 dose. The sequence came from an adult who received the AZD1222 COVID-19 vaccine.

In DNA, the CDR3 is TGTGCCAGCAGTTACACAGTCTCTAGCACAGATACGCAGTATTTT. Its translation: CASSYTVSSTDTQYF. V and J are TRBV6-5 and TRBJ2-3; the D is unclear. The CDR3 sequence is 15 residues long. The germline V gene has CDR1 MNHEY and CDR2 SVGAGI. Deletions cut 2 bases from V and 0 bases from J, with 9 bases between.